This TCR beta chain appears in the sequencing data of a study of response to subunit inactivated influenza vaccine. General study points: The authors proposed limited new T cell recruitment per seasonal influenza vaccination.

TCRdb passed the RT-PCR reads through MiXCR, listing each CDR3 protein once. The sample consists of about 190,000 distinct CDR3 sequences, 13% to 15% of them appearing once. Regarding this clonotype: The antigen remains undetermined.

This receptor was obtained from a man aged 50-60 years who received an inactivated influenza vaccine. The material was CD8+ T cells sorted from PBMCs, obtained roughly 5 days after vaccination.

In DNA, the CDR3 is TGCAGTGCCAAAACGACAGGGAACTATGGCTACACCTTC. This translates into CSAKTTGNYGYTF. The V gene is TRBV20-1, the J gene TRBJ1-2, with TRBD1 matching 7 bases. The CDR3 covers 13 residues. The V gene's germline CDR1 is DFQATT and CDR2 SNEGSKA (reference sequence). The junction had 6 bases not matched to a gene; V was cut back by 6 bases and J by 2 bases.